This is a list of T cell receptor beta chains from one sample in a study of response to subunit inactivated influenza vaccine. Using its own MiXCR run on the RT-PCR reads, TCRdb lists one record per CDR3 protein. Of roughly 700,000 distinct CDR3 sequences listed, about 15% were seen once; the top ten hold 6.5% to 8.5%. Sequencing used PBMCs from blood, obtained around two weeks before vaccination. The source is a man aged 45-60 years who received an inactivated influenza vaccine. CDR3s include the opening cysteine and the closing phenylalanine or tryptophan. A D gene is named only where the DNA matches it firmly.

CDR3aa	v_gene	j_gene	d_gene
CAGRDPPAGELFF	TRBV5-5	TRBJ2-2	NA
CASSQEGSGGPTDTQYF	TRBV4-3	TRBJ2-3	NA
CASSQNFGAGELFF	TRBV14	TRBJ2-2	NA
CASSPRRADNSPLHF	TRBV27	TRBJ1-6	NA
CASSQEGPLLSTDTQYF	TRBV3-1	TRBJ2-3	NA
CASSLEGLAGGKQFF	TRBV7-2	TRBJ2-1	TRBD2
CASSIAHEQFF	TRBV6-1	TRBJ2-1	NA
CASSDLQTTDTQYF	TRBV6-1	TRBJ2-3	NA
CASSLEARIGQPQHF	TRBV7-2	TRBJ1-5	NA
CASSQEDRGRTEAFF	TRBV4-2	TRBJ1-1	TRBD1
CASSETANYGYTF	TRBV7-9	TRBJ1-2	NA
CTTSEQGTGFDEQYF	TRBV24-1	TRBJ2-7	TRBD1
CASSGGFAQPQHF	TRBV12-3/TRBV12-4	TRBJ1-5	NA
CASSQGDRNSGNTIYF	TRBV4-3	TRBJ1-3	NA
CASSVGLRGSGNNEQFF	TRBV9	TRBJ2-1	NA
CASSQGGANTGELFF	TRBV4-2	TRBJ2-2	NA